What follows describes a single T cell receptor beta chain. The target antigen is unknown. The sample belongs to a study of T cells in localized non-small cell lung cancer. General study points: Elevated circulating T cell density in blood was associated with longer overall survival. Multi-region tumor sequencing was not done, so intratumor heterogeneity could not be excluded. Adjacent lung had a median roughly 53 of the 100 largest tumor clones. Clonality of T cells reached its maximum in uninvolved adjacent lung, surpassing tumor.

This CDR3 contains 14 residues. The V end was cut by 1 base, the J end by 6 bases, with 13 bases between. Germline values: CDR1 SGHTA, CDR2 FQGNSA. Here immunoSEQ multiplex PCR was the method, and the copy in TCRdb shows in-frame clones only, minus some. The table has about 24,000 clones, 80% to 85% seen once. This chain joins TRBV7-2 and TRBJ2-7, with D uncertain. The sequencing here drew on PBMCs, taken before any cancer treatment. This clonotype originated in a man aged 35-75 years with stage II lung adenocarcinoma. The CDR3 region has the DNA TGTGCCAGCAGCTTAGTTGGTTCTCAGCCCGAGCAGTACTTC. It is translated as CASSLVGSQPEQYF.